The 10 T cell receptor beta chains presented below share a single source sample, sequenced in a study of CD8 T cells in Susac syndrome. Reverse transcription of about 0.5 to 1 ug RNA was carried out with random hexamers. TCRdb called the immunoSEQ multiplex PCR reads again in MiXCR, with one record for every CDR3 protein. In the table there are roughly 140,000 distinct CDR3 sequences, around 96% of which are singletons. Sample: CD8+ T cells from PBMCs. Receptors originate from a human donor with multiple sclerosis.

CDR3 protein: CASSLIRGMSYNEQFF. CDR3 in DNA: TGTGCCAGCAGCTTGATACGGGGGATGTCCTACAATGAGCAGTTCTTC. This chain connects TRBV5-4 to TRBJ2-1; the D gene is possibly TRBD2 (6 bases). Germline lookup yields CDR1 SGHNT and CDR2 YYREEE (reference sequence). The CDR3 sequence is 16 residues long. V gave up 1 base and J gave up 1 base, with 12 bases separating them.

The rearrangement uses TRBV28 and TRBJ2-7; D perhaps matches TRBD1 (7 bases). The germline V gene has CDR1 MDHEN and CDR2 SYDVKM. V lost 4 bases and J 7 bases, leaving 11 bases between the germline ends. There are 12 residues in the CDR3. CDR3 region: CASSYPGGEQYF. In nucleotides, the CDR3 is TGTGCCAGCAGTTACCCAGGGGGGGAGCAGTACTTC.

The genes are TRBV2 and TRBJ2-3; weak D call: TRBD2 (5 bases). The CDR3 contains 15 residues. From germline, CDR1 is SNHLY and CDR2 FYNNEI. V was pared by 5 bases and J by 2 bases, with 14 bases between. DNA for the CDR3: TGTGCCAGCAGTAGAGCGGTCGTGGCCACAGATACGCAGTATTTT. Its protein is CASSRAVVATDTQYF.

The chain uses TRBV9 and TRBJ1-5; unclear D gene. The V end lost 0 bases, the J end lost 0 bases, and 7 bases lay between the germline ends. The germline V gene encodes CDR1 SGDLS and CDR2 YYNGEE. The CDR3 sequence is 15 residues long. Here the CDR3 DNA reads TGTGCCAGCAGCGTAGGCCAGTATAGCAATCAGCCCCAGCATTTT. This codes for CASSVGQYSNQPQHF.

The CDR3 loop reads CASSFGVGGGTEAFF. The CDR3 DNA reads as TGTGCCAGCAGTTTTGGGGTAGGGGGCGGCACTGAAGCTTTCTTT. J is TRBJ1-1 and V is TRBV28; 7 positions match TRBD1. The CDR3 sequence is 15 residues long. Germline V gives CDR1 MDHEN, CDR2 SYDVKM. The V and J ends lost 3 bases and 4 bases, in that order; junction bases with no gene match: 8.

The genes are TRBV30 and TRBJ1-2; the match to TRBD1 covers 8 bases. Looked up from germline, CDR1 is GTSNPN and CDR2 is SVGIG (reference sequence). There are 13 residues in the CDR3. V was pared by 4 bases and J by 2 bases, with 3 bases of the junction left unmatched. The CDR3 DNA reads as TGTGCCTGGACCACAGGGGGGAACTATGGCTACACCTTC. Protein sequence: CAWTTGGNYGYTF. Looking up the rest from reference TRBV30 and TRBJ1-2 gives the full variable domain: SQTIHQWPATLVQPVGSPLSLECTVEGTSNPNLYWYRQAAGRGLQLLFYSVGIGQISSEVPQNLSASRPQDRQFILSSKKLLLSDSGFYLCAWTTGGNYGYTFGSGTRLTVV.

This clonotype was observed a single time. The chain is built from TRBV27 and TRBJ2-5, with unresolved D. Germline V gene lookup returns CDR1 MNHEY and CDR2 SMNVEV (reference sequence). V was trimmed by 8 bases and J by 9 bases, leaving 10 bases between them. The CDR3 is 10 amino acids. CDR3 residues: CASGYLSQYF. DNA for the CDR3: TGTGCCAGCGGTTACCTATCCCAGTACTTC.

The chain is built from TRBV13 and TRBJ2-7, with a tentative D call TRBD2 (5 bases). The CDR3 totals 15 residues. Germline assignment: CDR1 PRHDT and CDR2 FYEKMQ (reference sequence). The ends were cut back, 0 bases at V and 4 bases at J, with 13 bases in the middle. The CDR3 DNA reads TGTGCCAGCAGCTTAGGTACGGGTCGGGGATACGAGCAGTACTTC. Residues: CASSLGTGRGYEQYF.

J is TRBJ2-5 and V is TRBV12-3 or TRBV12-4, with D maybe TRBD1 (7 bases). V lost 8 bases, J lost 5 bases, and 15 bases lay in between. This CDR3 region has 13 residues. CDR3 bases: TGTGCCAGCGGGGCAGGGGGGCGTGAGACCCAGTACTTC. This sequence encodes CASGAGGRETQYF.

The DNA of the CDR3 is TGTGCCAGCAGCAAAGGGACGGCGTACCAAGAGACCCAGTACTTC. It is translated as CASSKGTAYQETQYF. V usage is TRBV3-1 and J usage is TRBJ2-5, with D perhaps matching TRBD1 or TRBD2 (5 bases each). V gave up 5 bases and J gave up 0 bases, with 13 bases separating them. The germline CDR1 and CDR2 sequences are LGHDT and YNNKEL (reference sequence). The CDR3 is made up of 15 amino acids.